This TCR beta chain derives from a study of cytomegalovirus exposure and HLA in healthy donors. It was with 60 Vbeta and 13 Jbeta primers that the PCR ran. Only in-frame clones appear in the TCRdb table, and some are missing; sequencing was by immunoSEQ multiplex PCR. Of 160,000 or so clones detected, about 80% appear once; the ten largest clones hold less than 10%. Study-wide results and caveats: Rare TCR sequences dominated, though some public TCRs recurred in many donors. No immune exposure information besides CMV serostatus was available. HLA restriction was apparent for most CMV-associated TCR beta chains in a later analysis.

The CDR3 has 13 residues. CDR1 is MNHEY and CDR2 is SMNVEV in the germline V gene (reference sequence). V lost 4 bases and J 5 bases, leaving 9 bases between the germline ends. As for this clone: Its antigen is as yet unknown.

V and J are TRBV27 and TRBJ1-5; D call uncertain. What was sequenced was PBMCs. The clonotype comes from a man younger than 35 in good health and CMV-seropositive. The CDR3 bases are TGTGCCAGCAGTTCGCGGCGGGATCAGCCCCAGCATTTT. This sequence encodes CASSSRRDQPQHF.